These 26 T cell receptor beta chains were sequenced from one sample in a study of OX40 agonist ivuxolimab in advanced cancers. Library construction relied on the immunoSEQ multiplex PCR assay. The clones in this table, taken by TCRdb from immuneACCESS, are in-frame only. Not every clone is retained; where verified, under half of the shortfall comes from an unresolved V gene, and the cause of the rest is unknown. The sample yields about 80,000 clones; around four fifths were counted once. The ten largest clones represent 25% of the sample. Sequenced here: CD4+ or CD8+ T cells sorted from blood, sampled in a trial of the OX40 agonist ivuxolimab. The receptors originated from an adult with an advanced solid tumor such as melanoma, head and neck, liver or kidney cancer.

The chain joins TRBV10-3 to TRBJ1-1; possible D gene TRBD1, 6 bases. The CDR3 is 13 amino acids. Germline lookup yields CDR1 ENHRY and CDR2 SYGVKD. V was trimmed by 5 bases and J by 8 bases, leaving 15 bases between them. The CDR3, as DNA: TGTGCCATCAGTCCCCGGGACACAGACGAAGCTTTCTTT. As protein: CAISPRDTDEAFF.

The rearrangement uses TRBV19 and TRBJ1-5; D not resolved. CDR3 length equals 16 residues. Between the trimmed V and J ends, which lost 6 bases and 3 bases, there was a span of 18 bases. CDR1 and CDR2 (germline): LNHDA, SQIVND (reference sequence). CDR3 nucleotides: TGTGCCAGTAGCCCCCGGACGACGGCGCTCAATCAGCCCCAGCATTTT. This translates into CASSPRTTALNQPQHF.

The chain recombines TRBV7-7 with TRBJ1-1; D gene unclear. Deletions cut 0 bases from V and 1 base from J, with 3 bases between. Germline V lookup: CDR1 SSHAT, CDR2 FNYEAQ (reference sequence). The CDR3 is 13 amino acids. CDR3: CASSLAENTEAFF. CDR3 DNA: TGTGCCAGCAGCTTAGCCGAGAACACTGAAGCTTTCTTT. Combining the CDR3 with reference TRBV7-7 and TRBJ1-1 gives the whole variable domain GAGVSQSPRYKVTKRGQDVTLRCDPISSHATLYWYQQALGQGPEFLTYFNYEAQPDKSGLPSDRFSAERPEGSISTLTIQRTEQRDSAMYRCASSLAENTEAFFGQGTRLTVV.

The rearrangement uses TRBV23-1 and TRBJ2-1, with 9 bases identical to TRBD1. TRBV23-1 is given ORF status, its function remaining uncertain. The CDR3 contains 15 residues. V dropped 7 bases and J dropped 6; count of bases not matched to a gene: 10. The CDR3 reads CASISGTGSVNEQFF. In nucleotides, the CDR3 is TGCGCCAGCATTTCCGGGACAGGGTCTGTCAATGAGCAGTTCTTC.

The J gene is TRBJ2-5, the V gene TRBV7-8; the match to TRBD2 covers 7 bases. Germline V gene lookup returns CDR1 SGHVS and CDR2 FQNEAQ. This CDR3 is built from 14 residues. Unmatched junction bases numbered 10, after V lost 7 bases and J lost 5 bases. Here the CDR3 DNA reads TGTGCCAGCAACCACGGGACTACAGTCGAGACCCAGTACTTC. As protein: CASNHGTTVETQYF.

V usage is TRBV6-5 and J usage is TRBJ2-7, with 8 bases aligning to TRBD2. The CDR3 is 15 residues long. The germline V gene has CDR1 MNHEY and CDR2 SVGAGI. Unmatched junction bases numbered 8, after V lost 6 bases and J lost 1 base. The CDR3 sequence: CASRYTSGSSYEQYF. The CDR3 coding sequence is TGTGCCAGCAGGTACACTAGCGGAAGTTCCTACGAGCAGTACTTC.

J is TRBJ1-2 and V is TRBV21-1. TRBV21-1 is assigned pseudogene status. The CDR3 extends over 15 amino acids. The CDR3 DNA reads TGTGCCAGCAGCAAAAAGGGCAGCCACTCCTATGGCTACACCTTC. Amino acid sequence: CASSKKGSHSYGYTF.

This clone occurred once. V usage is TRBV14 and J usage is TRBJ2-1; TRBD1 is a possible D gene (6 bases). This CDR3 has 18 amino acids. In germline, CDR1 is SGHDN, CDR2 FVKESK. The V and J ends lost 6 bases and 4 bases respectively, with 25 bases between them. The CDR3 DNA follows: TGTGCCAGCAGTCGACAGGTGTTCTTACAAGGGGTGTACAATGAGCAGTTCTTC. Translation gives CASSRQVFLQGVYNEQFF.

J is TRBJ2-5 and V is TRBV5-1, with 7 bases aligning to TRBD1. CDR3 length equals 14 residues. Unmatched junction bases numbered 4, after V lost 0 bases and J lost 5 bases. Germline CDR1 reads SGHRS; CDR2 reads YFSETQ. The CDR3 spells CASSLGQGRETQYF. The CDR3 DNA reads TGCGCCAGCAGCTTGGGACAGGGAAGGGAGACCCAGTACTTC.

The chain is built from TRBV18 and TRBJ2-7; tentative D call: TRBD2 (5 bases). The length of the CDR3 is 13 residues. Trimming shortened V by 3 bases and J by 4 bases, and 10 bases separated the two germline ends. Germline loops: CDR1 KGHSH, CDR2 LQKENI. The DNA of the CDR3 is TGTGCCAGCTCACCCGGGGAAGGATACGAGCAGTACTTC. Its translation is CASSPGEGYEQYF. Drawing the rest from reference TRBV18 and TRBJ2-7, the complete variable domain is NAGVMQNPRHLVRRRGQEARLRCSPMKGHSHVYWYRQLPEEGLKFMVYLQKENIIDESGMPKERFSAEFPKEGPSILRIQQVVRGDSAAYFCASSPGEGYEQYFGPGTRLTVT.

The rearrangement joins TRBV7-8 to TRBJ1-1; 9 bases match TRBD1. CDR1 is SGHVS, CDR2 FQNEAQ, per germline. The V gene end was trimmed by 3 bases and the J gene end by 11 bases; junction bases not matched to a gene: 4. This CDR3 spans 12 amino acids. Here the CDR3 reads CASSLQQGAAFF. CDR3 nucleotide sequence: TGTGCCAGCAGCTTGCAACAGGGGGCCGCTTTCTTT.

CDR3 residues: CASSTRQGGTGELFF. CDR3 coding DNA: TGTGCCAGTAGTACAAGACAGGGTGGTACCGGGGAGCTGTTTTTT. V and J are TRBV19 and TRBJ2-2, with 7 bases matching TRBD1. V lost 4 bases and J lost 5; bases outside the gene matches: 7. This CDR3 is 15 amino acids long. Germline V CDR1 and CDR2: LNHDA, SQIVND (reference sequence).

This sequence joins TRBV4-2 and TRBJ2-1; TRBD2 aligns across 12 bases. V lost 3 bases and J lost 9; bases outside the gene matches: 6. Germline V gene data show CDR1 as LGHNA and CDR2 as YNFKEQ. The CDR3 covers 15 residues. CDR3 bases: TGTGCCAGCAGCCATCGACTAGCGGGAGAGGGTGAGCAGTTCTTC. Residues: CASSHRLAGEGEQFF.

This clone showed up just once. The chain uses TRBV6-1 and TRBJ1-5, with a weak D call TRBD1 (6 bases). In germline, CDR1 is MNHNS, CDR2 SASEGT. V was trimmed by 6 bases and J by 4 bases, leaving 16 bases between them. The length of the CDR3 is 15 residues. This chain's CDR3 is CASSHRDNRNQPQHF. The CDR3 DNA reads TGTGCCAGCAGCCACCGGGACAATAGGAATCAGCCCCAGCATTTT.

The chain couples TRBV4-1 to TRBJ2-2; D gene unclear. CDR1 MGHRA and CDR2 YSYEKL come from the germline V gene. The CDR3 contains 14 residues. Deletions cut 4 bases from V and 4 bases from J, with 10 bases between. The CDR3 spells CASSLFSGTGELFF. The CDR3 region has the DNA TGCGCCAGCAGCCTCTTCTCGGGCACCGGGGAGCTGTTTTTT.

This chain joins TRBV7-9 and TRBJ1-2, with 12 bases matching TRBD1. Germline V CDR1 and CDR2: SEHNR, FQNEAQ (reference sequence). V lost 3 bases to trimming and J lost 8 bases; unmatched junction nucleotides: 7. CDR3 length: 15 amino acids. CDR3 amino acids: CASSFGGQGARGYTF. The CDR3 DNA reads as TGTGCCAGCAGCTTTGGGGGACAGGGGGCGCGCGGCTACACCTTC. Using reference TRBV7-9 and TRBJ1-2 for the parts outside the CDR3, the full variable domain is DTGVSQNPRHKITKRGQNVTFRCDPISEHNRLYWYRQTLGQGPEFLTYFQNEAQLEKSRLLSDRFSAERPKGSFSTLEIQRTEQGDSAMYLCASSFGGQGARGYTFGSGTRLTVV.

This clone was seen more than once but under ten times. This chain connects TRBV19 to TRBJ1-1; D uncertain. The CDR3 consists of 14 residues. The V gene's germline CDR1 is LNHDA and CDR2 SQIVND (reference sequence). V dropped 0 bases and J dropped 3 bases, with 8 bases sitting between them. The CDR3 coding sequence is TGTGCCAGTAGTATAGACAGCTACTACACTGAAGCTTTCTTT. This gives the protein CASSIDSYYTEAFF.

The chain joins TRBV4-1 to TRBJ2-5, with unresolved D. CDR3 length equals 13 residues. Germline CDR1 MGHRA, CDR2 YSYEKL. The ends were cut back, 3 bases at V and 5 bases at J, with 10 bases in the middle. DNA of the CDR3: TGCGCCAGCAGCCAGCCCCTAGTCGAGACCCAGTACTTC. This translates into CASSQPLVETQYF.

This chain connects TRBV5-5 to TRBJ2-1, with 10 bases that match TRBD2. Germline lookup yields CDR1 SGHKS and CDR2 YYEKEE (reference sequence). The V segment lost 2 bases and the J segment 4 bases; nucleotides outside the gene matches: 0. The CDR3 consists of 14 residues. The CDR3 protein is CASSLLAGYNEQFF. CDR3 sequence (DNA): TGTGCCAGCAGCTTACTAGCGGGGTACAATGAGCAGTTCTTC.

This chain links TRBV5-1 with TRBJ1-2; 7 bases align to TRBD1. This CDR3 has 14 amino acids. The ends lost 0 bases at V and 8 bases at J; junction bases unmatched: 7. Germline V CDR1 and CDR2: SGHRS, YFSETQ. The CDR3 spells CASSLATGESGYTF. The CDR3 bases are TGCGCCAGCAGCTTGGCCACAGGGGAGAGCGGCTACACCTTC.

V usage is TRBV2 and J usage is TRBJ2-1; D unclear. Germline V CDR1 and CDR2: SNHLY, FYNNEI. Trimming left V 6 bases short and J 4 bases short, with 13 bases between. The CDR3 extends over 14 amino acids. CDR3 sequence: CASRGIGRYNEQFF. CDR3 DNA sequence: TGTGCCAGCAGAGGTATCGGTCGATACAATGAGCAGTTCTTC.

The V and J genes are TRBV5-1 and TRBJ2-1; 14 bases align to TRBD2. The CDR3 has 15 residues. V was pared by 4 bases and J by 8 bases, with 5 bases of the junction left unmatched. The germline V gene encodes CDR1 SGHRS and CDR2 YFSETQ. This chain's CDR3 is CASSRGTSGSDEQFF. Written as DNA, the CDR3 is TGCGCCAGCAGCCGTGGGACTAGCGGGAGTGATGAGCAGTTCTTC.

Only one count was recorded for this clone. Here the CDR3 reads CASSLPGTVAKNIQYF. CDR3 nucleotides: TGTGCCAGCAGTTTACCCGGGACGGTAGCCAAAAACATTCAGTACTTC. The chain recombines TRBV28 with TRBJ2-4; D is perhaps TRBD1 or TRBD2 (5 bases each). The CDR3 is made up of 16 amino acids. CDR1 is MDHEN and CDR2 is SYDVKM in the germline V gene. With 2 bases removed from V and 0 bases from J, the gap between germline ends came to 11 bases.

The chain combines TRBV12-5 with TRBJ1-6; D perhaps matches TRBD1 (5 bases). CDR1 is LGHNT and CDR2 is FRNRAP in the germline V gene. The V end lost 5 bases, the J end lost 5 bases, and 10 bases lay between the germline ends. The CDR3 runs 14 residues. Written as DNA, the CDR3 is TGTGCTAGTGGTGTGGGACTGAATAATTCACCCCTCCACTTT. This sequence encodes CASGVGLNNSPLHF. Full variable domain (remainder filled in from reference TRBV12-5 and TRBJ1-6): DARVTQTPRHKVTEMGQEVTMRCQPILGHNTVFWYRQTMMQGLELLAYFRNRAPLDDSGMPKDRFSAEMPDATLATLKIQPSEPRDSAVYFCASGVGLNNSPLHFGNGTRLTVT.

This sequence joins TRBV7-8 and TRBJ1-4, with D perhaps matching TRBD1 (5 bases). Germline CDR1 is SGHVS and CDR2 is FQNEAQ. This CDR3 comprises 14 residues. The germline V and J ends were trimmed by 4 bases and 5 bases, with 11 bases remaining between them. The CDR3 protein is CASSSDRRNEKLFF. Here the CDR3 DNA reads TGTGCCAGCAGCTCAGACAGACGCAATGAAAAACTGTTTTTT.

CDR3 region: CASSLDGGGWGEQYF. The DNA for the CDR3 is TGCGCCAGCAGCTTGGATGGCGGGGGATGGGGTGAGCAGTACTTC. This chain connects TRBV5-1 to TRBJ2-7; TRBD2 agrees at 7 bases. There are 15 residues in the CDR3. Germline V lookup: CDR1 SGHRS, CDR2 YFSETQ. The ends lost 0 bases at V and 7 bases at J; junction bases unmatched: 10.